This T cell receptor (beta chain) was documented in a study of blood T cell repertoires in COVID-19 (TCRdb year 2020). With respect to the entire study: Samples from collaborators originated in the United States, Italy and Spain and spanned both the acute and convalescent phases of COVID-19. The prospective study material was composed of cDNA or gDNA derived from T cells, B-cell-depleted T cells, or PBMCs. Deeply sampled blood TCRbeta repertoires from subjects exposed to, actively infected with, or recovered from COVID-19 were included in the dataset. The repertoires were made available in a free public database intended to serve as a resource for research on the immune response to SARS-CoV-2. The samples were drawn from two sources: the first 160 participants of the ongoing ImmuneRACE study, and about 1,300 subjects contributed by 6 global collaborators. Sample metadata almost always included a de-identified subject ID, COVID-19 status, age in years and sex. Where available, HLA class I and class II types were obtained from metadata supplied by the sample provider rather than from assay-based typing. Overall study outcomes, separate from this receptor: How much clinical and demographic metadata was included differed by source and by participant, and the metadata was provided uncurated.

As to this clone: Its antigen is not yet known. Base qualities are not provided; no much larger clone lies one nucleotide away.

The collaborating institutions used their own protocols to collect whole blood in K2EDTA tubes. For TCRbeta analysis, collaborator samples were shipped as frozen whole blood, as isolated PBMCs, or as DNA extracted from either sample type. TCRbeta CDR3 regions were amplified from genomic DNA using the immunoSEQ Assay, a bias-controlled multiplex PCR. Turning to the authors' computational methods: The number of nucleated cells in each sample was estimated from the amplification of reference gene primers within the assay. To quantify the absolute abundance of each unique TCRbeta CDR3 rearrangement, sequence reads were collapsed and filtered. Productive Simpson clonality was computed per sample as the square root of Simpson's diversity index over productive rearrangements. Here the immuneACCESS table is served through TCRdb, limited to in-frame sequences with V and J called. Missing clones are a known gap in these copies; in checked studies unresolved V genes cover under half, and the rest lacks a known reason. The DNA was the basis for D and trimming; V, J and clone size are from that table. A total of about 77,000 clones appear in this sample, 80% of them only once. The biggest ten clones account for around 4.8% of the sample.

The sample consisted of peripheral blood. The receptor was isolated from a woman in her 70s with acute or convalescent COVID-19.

The nucleotide sequence is given as TGTGCCAGCACACCGGGACAGGGGTGGACTGAAGCTTTCTTT. This codes for CASTPGQGWTEAFF. The chain was built from TRBV2 and TRBJ1-1; the junction holds 10 bases that match TRBD1. The germline V gene gives CDR1 as SNHLY and CDR2 as FYNNEI. The CDR3 covers 14 residues, taking in both the cysteine and the phenylalanine. Here the CDR3 DNA is all that survives: 42 bases in frame from base 1. Unmatched junction bases come to 7, with V trimmed by 7 bases and J by 5 bases.